The 9 T cell receptor beta chains listed next were all sequenced from one sample in a study of breast tumors, draining lymph nodes, adjacent tissues. TCRdb passed the multiplex PCR reads through MiXCR, listing each CDR3 protein once. The sample has over 60,000 distinct CDR3 sequences, roughly 59% seen once; the top ten hold roughly 19%. The sample taken for sequencing was breast tumor tissue. Receptors were obtained from a female donor with breast cancer. Some clones in this sample may be carry-over from other donors' samples.

The sample holds many counts of this clonotype. The gene calls are TRBV2 and TRBJ2-1; TRBD2 matches 11 bases. The trim removed 3 bases at V and 3 bases at J, leaving 1 base unmatched. Germline values: CDR1 SNHLY, CDR2 FYNNEI. This CDR3 is built from 15 residues. The CDR3 spells CASSDSGRDYNEQFF. In DNA, the CDR3 is TGTGCCAGCAGTGATAGCGGGAGGGACTACAATGAGCAGTTCTTC.

V usage is TRBV5-1 and J usage is TRBJ2-3, with D possibly being TRBD1 (5 bases). From germline, CDR1 is SGHRS and CDR2 YFSETQ. There are 16 residues in the CDR3. V shed 4 bases and J shed 4 bases, with 19 bases lying between them. Here the CDR3 reads CASSPQPGPTSDTQYF. Written as DNA, the CDR3 is TGCGCCAGCAGCCCACAGCCAGGGCCTACATCAGATACGCAGTATTTT. The full variable domain, rest sourced from reference TRBV5-1 and TRBJ2-3, is KAGVTQTPRYLIKTRGQQVTLSCSPISGHRSVSWYQQTPGQGLQFLFEYFSETQRNKGNFPGRFSGRQFSNSRSEMNVSTLELGDSALYLCASSPQPGPTSDTQYFGPGTRLTVL.

V gene TRBV2 combines with J gene TRBJ1-4; 7 bases are a match to TRBD1. With 5 bases clipped from V and 5 bases from J, the junction kept 2 bases outside the gene matches. The CDR3 has 13 amino acids. Germline V gene sequence: CDR1 SNHLY, CDR2 FYNNEI. As DNA, the CDR3 is TGTGCCAGCAGTTCGACAGGGAATGAAAAACTGTTTTTT. Its protein is CASSSTGNEKLFF.

This clonotype appeared many times. V usage is TRBV19 and J usage is TRBJ2-1; 9 bases are shared with TRBD2. The V gene end was trimmed by 5 bases and the J gene end by 5 bases; junction bases not matched to a gene: 7. Germline V gene sequence: CDR1 LNHDA, CDR2 SQIVND (reference sequence). This CDR3 region has 15 residues. The CDR3 protein is CASSDSSGADNEQFF. The CDR3 bases are TGTGCCAGTAGTGATTCTAGCGGGGCAGACAATGAGCAGTTCTTC.

As for this clonotype: One junction end disagrees with the germline gene, perhaps due to a read error. The genes are TRBV7-2 and TRBJ2-2, with D possibly called TRBD1 or TRBD2 (6 bases each). CDR3 length: 13 residues. CDR1 is SGHTA, CDR2 FQGNSA, per germline. The DNA for the CDR3 is TGTGCCAGCAGCTTGGGGGGCACCGGGAAGCTGTTTTTT. Amino acids: CASSLGGTGKLFF.

Comment on this clonotype: Relative to the germline gene, one junction end is altered; a read error may explain this. The chain recombines TRBV14 with TRBJ1-2; possibly TRBD1 for D (5 bases). Germline V gives CDR1 SGHDN, CDR2 FVKESK. This CDR3 comprises 12 residues. CDR3 nucleotide sequence: TGTACCAGCAGCCCAGGGTCCTATGGCTACACCTTC. It translates to CTSSPGSYGYTF.

J is TRBJ1-2 and V is TRBV20-1; 8 bases are shared with TRBD1. Germline V gene lookup returns CDR1 DFQATT and CDR2 SNEGSKA (reference sequence). The CDR3 spans 16 residues. V was pared by 0 bases and J by 1 base, with 7 bases of the junction left unmatched. This CDR3 is CSARESGQGGNYGYTF. CDR3 bases: TGCAGTGCTAGAGAAAGTGGACAGGGAGGTAACTATGGCTACACCTTC.

This clonotype was seen repeatedly, ten times or more. This rearrangement joins TRBV6-1 to TRBJ2-5; D possibly corresponds to TRBD2 (7 bases). The CDR3 length is 14 residues. Per germline, CDR1 MNHNS and CDR2 SASEGT. The V end lost 4 bases, the J end lost 5 bases, and 14 bases lay between the germline ends. The CDR3: CASSAGGGQETQYF. The DNA for the CDR3 is TGTGCCAGCAGTGCTGGGGGGGGGCAGGAGACCCAGTACTTC.

The J gene is TRBJ1-4, the V gene TRBV28; D is ambiguous. Germline loops: CDR1 MDHEN, CDR2 SYDVKM. CDR3 length: 12 residues. V lost 3 bases and J lost 8, with 7 bases in between. The DNA of the CDR3 is TGTGCCAGCAGTTTCGGAGGGGAAAAACTGTTTTTT. Its protein product is CASSFGGEKLFF.